Following are 14 T cell receptor beta chains from one sample sequenced in a study of beta chain features in type 1 diabetes. Expressed TCRB transcripts were sequenced because the isolated RNA had all been reverse transcribed beforehand. Sequencing used immunoSEQ multiplex PCR; TCRdb keeps in-frame clones, though not all of them. Of hundreds of thousands of clones listed, 11% to 15% are singletons. The sequenced sample was naive CD4+ T cells from blood. All receptors come from a young man in good health.

This clone was seen a handful of times. The gene calls are TRBV11-2 and TRBJ1-4; D perhaps matches TRBD1 (5 bases). The V gene's germline CDR1 is SGHAT and CDR2 FQNNGV. The CDR3 contains 14 residues. The ends were cut back, 4 bases at V and 5 bases at J, with 11 bases in the middle. CDR3 sequence reads: CASSSAGPNEKLFF. DNA for the CDR3: TGTGCCAGCAGCTCGGCAGGGCCAAATGAAAAACTGTTTTTT.

This rearrangement joins TRBV4-1 to TRBJ2-1, with D perhaps TRBD1 (7 bases). CDR1 MGHRA and CDR2 YSYEKL come from the germline V gene. Trimming pared 3 bases from V and 2 bases from J, leaving 14 bases between. This CDR3 is 16 amino acids long. The CDR3 nucleotides read TGCGCCAGCAGCCAGTACCCAGGGGGGCCCTACAATGAGCAGTTCTTC. This gives the protein CASSQYPGGPYNEQFF.

The CDR3, as DNA: TGTGCCAGTAGTGGCTTAGTTCAGTATTTT. Its translation is CASSGLVQYF. J is TRBJ2-3 and V is TRBV19; D is undetermined. CDR1 is LNHDA and CDR2 is SQIVND in the germline V gene (reference sequence). Trimming pared 5 bases from V and 12 bases from J, leaving 9 bases between. The CDR3 runs 10 residues.

This rearrangement joins TRBV7-2 to TRBJ1-2; unclear D gene. Germline V CDR1 and CDR2: SGHTA, FQGNSA. This CDR3 comprises 14 residues. The V gene lost 3 bases and the J gene lost 2 bases, with 10 bases spanning the gap. The CDR3 sequence: CASSLLQANYGYTF. The CDR3 nucleotides read TGTGCCAGCAGCTTGCTGCAGGCGAACTATGGCTACACCTTC. The full variable domain, with the rest looked up from reference TRBV7-2 and TRBJ1-2, is GAGVSQSPSNKVTEKGKDVELRCDPISGHTALYWYRQSLGQGLEFLIYFQGNSAPDKSGLPSDRFSAERTGGSVSTLTIQRTQQEDSAVYLCASSLLQANYGYTFGSGTRLTVV.

There are a few counts of this clone. The chain uses TRBV9 and TRBJ2-2; the D gene is possibly TRBD1 (5 bases). CDR3 size: 15 residues. V was shortened by 1 base and J by 4 bases, with 11 bases between the two germline ends. Germline V gene data show CDR1 as SGDLS and CDR2 as YYNGEE. The chain's CDR3 is CASSVQGSVTGELFF. The CDR3 nucleotides read TGTGCCAGCAGCGTACAGGGTTCGGTCACCGGGGAGCTGTTTTTT. The entire variable domain, with the rest obtained from reference TRBV9 and TRBJ2-2, is as follows: DSGVTQTPKHLITATGQRVTLRCSPRSGDLSVYWYQQSLDQGLQFLIQYYNGEERAKGNILERFSAQQFPDLHSELNLSSLELGDSALYFCASSVQGSVTGELFFGEGSRLTVL.

This chain connects TRBV7-8 to TRBJ2-7; 9 nucleotides line up with TRBD1. The CDR3 has 14 amino acids. With 3 bases clipped from V and 4 bases from J, the junction kept 4 bases outside the gene matches. CDR1 SGHVS and CDR2 FQNEAQ come from the germline V gene. The CDR3 sequence: CASSFSGTGYEQYV. In DNA form, the CDR3 reads TGTGCCAGCAGCTTTTCCGGGACAGGGTACGAGCAGTACGTC.

There are a few counts of this clone. The gene calls are TRBV27 and TRBJ2-6, with a tentative D call TRBD2 (6 bases). The V gene's germline CDR1 is MNHEY and CDR2 SMNVEV (reference sequence). V was pared by 2 bases and J by 2 bases, with 10 bases between. The CDR3 contains 16 residues. Here the CDR3 DNA reads TGTGCCAGCAGTTTACCCAGCGGGCCTGGGGCCAACGTCCTGACTTTC. The encoded protein is CASSLPSGPGANVLTF.

This chain connects TRBV13 to TRBJ2-2; D possibly corresponds to TRBD2 (5 bases). This CDR3 comprises 15 residues. V was clipped by 2 bases and J by 5 bases, with 12 bases between them. Germline values: CDR1 PRHDT, CDR2 FYEKMQ (reference sequence). The CDR3 nucleotides are TGTGCCAGCAGCTTAACGGGGTTACTTACCGGGGAGCTGTTTTTT. Translated: CASSLTGLLTGELFF.

This clone was seen more than once but under ten times. The chain joins TRBV30 to TRBJ1-2; D remains ambiguous. This CDR3 has 13 residues. CDR1 GTSNPN and CDR2 SVGIG come from the germline V gene (reference sequence). The ends were cut back, 2 bases at V and 0 bases at J, with 7 bases in the middle. CDR3 DNA: TGTGCCTGGAGTATAGGGTCTAACTATGGCTACACCTTC. Translating it yields CAWSIGSNYGYTF. The full variable domain, completed using reference TRBV30 and TRBJ1-2, is SQTIHQWPATLVQPVGSPLSLECTVEGTSNPNLYWYRQAAGRGLQLLFYSVGIGQISSEVPQNLSASRPQDRQFILSSKKLLLSDSGFYLCAWSIGSNYGYTFGSGTRLTVV.

This clone was counted only a few times. The chain combines TRBV11-3 with TRBJ2-5; 8 positions match TRBD1. CDR3 size: 16 residues. Germline V gene sequence: CDR1 SGHNT, CDR2 YENEEA. V lost 3 bases to trimming and J lost 5 bases; unmatched junction nucleotides: 11. In DNA, the CDR3 is TGTGCCAGCAGCTTTGCCTTGGACAGGGAAGGGGAGACCCAGTACTTC. It encodes CASSFALDREGETQYF.

This clone was seen more than once but under ten times. This chain links TRBV30 with TRBJ1-2; no firm D call. CDR1 GTSNPN and CDR2 SVGIG come from the germline V gene (reference sequence). V was cut by 0 bases and J by 2 bases, with 4 bases left in between. This CDR3 has 12 amino acids. DNA of the CDR3: TGTGCCTGGAGTGTACGGAACTATGGCTACACCTTC. It translates to CAWSVRNYGYTF.

V is TRBV7-9 and J is TRBJ1-1; D might be TRBD1 (5 bases). V lost 3 bases, J lost 7 bases, and 12 bases lay in between. The CDR3 runs 13 residues. Germline CDR1 reads SEHNR; CDR2 reads FQNEAQ (reference sequence). The CDR3 reads CASSFGAGIEAFF. In DNA, the CDR3 is TGTGCCAGCAGCTTTGGGGCAGGGATTGAAGCTTTCTTT.

This chain uses TRBV25-1 with TRBJ2-7; D uncertain. This CDR3 contains 16 residues. Trimming shortened V by 2 bases and J by 4 bases, and 18 bases separated the two germline ends. Germline CDR1 reads MGHDK; CDR2 reads SYGVNS. CDR3 region: CASSEPRRHIEYEQYV. In DNA form, the CDR3 reads TGTGCCAGCAGTGAACCCAGACGCCATATAGAATACGAGCAGTACGTC.

The chain is built from TRBV19 and TRBJ2-1; 9 nucleotides line up with TRBD2. The trim removed 3 bases at V and 6 bases at J, leaving 6 bases unmatched. Per germline, CDR1 LNHDA and CDR2 SQIVND (reference sequence). The CDR3 runs 15 residues. Here the CDR3 DNA reads TGTGCCAGTAGTATTGTAGCGGGAGCCATCAATGAGCAGTTCTTC. Its protein product is CASSIVAGAINEQFF.